The 28 T cell receptor beta chains reported below all come from one sample, sequenced in a study of identical twins. TCRdb called the 5' RACE reads again in MiXCR, with one record for every CDR3 protein. The sample shows around 200,000 distinct CDR3 sequences, approximately 9% of them seen only once. The specimen sequenced was memory (CD45RO+) T cells sorted from blood. These receptor sequences come from a woman younger than 30 in good health.

The gene calls are TRBV6-2 or TRBV6-3 and TRBJ2-2, with unresolved D. The CDR3 consists of 13 residues. Germline V lookup: CDR1 MNHEY, CDR2 SVGEGT. The V gene lost 6 bases and the J gene lost 7 bases, with 12 bases spanning the gap. CDR3: CASSRNRIGELFF. CDR3 sequence (DNA): TGTGCCAGCAGCAGAAATAGAATCGGGGAGCTGTTTTTT.

This clonotype showed up many times. V and J are TRBV12-3 or TRBV12-4 and TRBJ1-1; tentative D call: TRBD1 (6 bases). This CDR3 region has 14 residues. The V end lost 2 bases, the J end lost 6 bases, and 13 bases lay between the germline ends. CDR3 nucleotides: TGTGCCAGCAGTTTATGGGGGCCTGGGGCTGAAGCTTTCTTT. Protein: CASSLWGPGAEAFF.

This chain joins TRBV6-2 or TRBV6-3 and TRBJ2-7, with D hard to call. The CDR3 loop spans 12 amino acids. Germline V gene sequence: CDR1 MNHEY, CDR2 SVGEGT. Trimming cost V 5 bases and J 5 bases, with 10 bases left between them. Written as DNA, the CDR3 is TGTGCCAGCAGTACTCCGGGCCACGAGCAGTACTTC. The encoded protein is CASSTPGHEQYF.

V is TRBV7-8 and J is TRBJ2-5, with 14 bases fitting TRBD2. This CDR3 comprises 15 residues. The trim removed 5 bases at V and 5 bases at J, leaving 4 bases unmatched. Germline V gene data show CDR1 as SGHVS and CDR2 as FQNEAQ. As DNA, the CDR3 is TGTGCCAGCAGCCGACTAGCGGGGGGGCGGGAGACCCAGTACTTC. This codes for CASSRLAGGRETQYF.

This clonotype was counted ten times or more. The chain couples TRBV20-1 to TRBJ1-2, with no clear D. Trimming took off 0 bases at V and 5 bases at J, with 13 bases between the two ends. Germline V CDR1 and CDR2: DFQATT, SNEGSKA (reference sequence). The CDR3 length is 14 residues. CDR3 loop: CSARDLQLSYGYTF. The CDR3 DNA follows: TGCAGTGCTAGAGACTTACAGCTGTCGTATGGCTACACCTTC.

This clonotype appeared many times. This chain uses TRBV12-3 or TRBV12-4 with TRBJ2-5, with 10 bases identical to TRBD1. The CDR3 is made up of 15 amino acids. Germline trimming cut 2 bases from V and 5 bases from J; bases unmatched to any gene: 5. CDR3 DNA sequence: TGTGCCAGCAGTTTACCGACAGGGGGCGGGGAGACCCAGTACTTC. Translation: CASSLPTGGGETQYF.

A few counts support this clonotype. V and J are TRBV20-1 and TRBJ1-2; the D gene is possibly TRBD1 (5 bases). The CDR3 length is 16 residues. Trimming pared 1 base from V and 2 bases from J, leaving 17 bases between. Germline loops: CDR1 DFQATT, CDR2 SNEGSKA (reference sequence). The CDR3 sequence is CSARGGEGTANYGYTF. Written as DNA, the CDR3 is TGCAGTGCTAGAGGTGGGGAGGGGACGGCGAACTATGGCTACACCTTC.

The chain uses TRBV7-2 and TRBJ1-3; tentatively, D is TRBD1 (5 bases). Trimming stripped 1 base from V and 4 bases from J, with 8 bases between. Germline CDR1 reads SGHTA; CDR2 reads FQGNSA. The CDR3 contains 14 residues. CDR3 in amino acids: CASSLGGDGNTIYF. The DNA of the CDR3 is TGTGCCAGCAGCTTAGGAGGGGACGGAAACACCATATATTTT.

This clonotype turned up a few times. This chain uses TRBV20-1 with TRBJ2-1; TRBD2 aligns across 11 bases. The CDR3 is 15 residues long. The junction had 8 bases not matched to a gene; V was cut back by 1 base and J by 9 bases. The germline V gene has CDR1 DFQATT and CDR2 SNEGSKA (reference sequence). CDR3: CSARVLAGVAGEQFF. The CDR3 coding sequence is TGCAGTGCTAGAGTACTAGCGGGGGTGGCAGGTGAGCAGTTCTTC.

In this sample, this clonotype turned up a few times. The chain is built from TRBV24-1 and TRBJ2-1; no clear D gene. This CDR3 has 11 amino acids. Trimming stripped 3 bases from V and 15 bases from J, with 11 bases between. Germline lookup yields CDR1 KGHDR and CDR2 SFDVKD. The CDR3 DNA reads as TGTGCCACCAGTGATGGGCTGCTCCCGTTCTTC. This gives the protein CATSDGLLPFF.

This clonotype was detected many times. This chain links TRBV5-6 with TRBJ1-3; D may be TRBD1 (5 bases). The V gene's germline CDR1 is SGHDT and CDR2 YYEEEE. The CDR3 contains 15 residues. Trimming cost V 7 bases and J 0 bases, with 14 bases left between them. The CDR3 DNA reads TGTGCCAGCGCCCGGGACGCTGGCTCTGGAAACACCATATATTTT. The encoded protein is CASARDAGSGNTIYF.

In its sample, this clonotype was seen a few times. V and J are TRBV6-5 and TRBJ1-3; 8 bases match TRBD1. The CDR3 runs 15 residues. Germline lookup yields CDR1 MNHEY and CDR2 SVGAGI. Germline trimming cut 5 bases from V and 4 bases from J; bases unmatched to any gene: 7. CDR3 bases: TGTGCCAGCAGTCACGACAGGGGAATCGGAAACACCATATATTTT. It specifies CASSHDRGIGNTIYF.

The chain uses TRBV6-6 and TRBJ2-7, with D possibly matching TRBD2 (5 bases). Germline V gives CDR1 MNHNY, CDR2 SVGAGI (reference sequence). The V end lost 6 bases, the J end lost 7 bases, and 13 bases lay between the germline ends. This CDR3 is built from 12 residues. The CDR3 here is CASRPGLGEQYF. CDR3 bases: TGTGCCAGCAGGCCCGGACTCGGAGAGCAGTACTTC.

This clonotype was found a few times. The chain recombines TRBV7-3 with TRBJ2-1; D uncertain. Germline assignment: CDR1 SGHTA and CDR2 FQGTGA. The CDR3 is made up of 13 amino acids. Trimming stripped 0 bases from V and 7 bases from J, with 7 bases between. CDR3 residues: CASSLTKANEQFF. CDR3 bases: TGTGCCAGCAGCTTAACGAAGGCGAATGAGCAGTTCTTC.

This clonotype was detected only a few times. J is TRBJ1-6 and V is TRBV20-1, with 9 bases aligning to TRBD1. Trimming at V came to 5 bases and at J to 1 base, leaving 9 bases not matched to a gene. This CDR3 is built from 17 residues. The V gene's germline CDR1 is DFQATT and CDR2 SNEGSKA (reference sequence). The CDR3 reads CSARDRARGSYNSPLHF. In nucleotides, the CDR3 is TGCAGTGCTCGGGACAGGGCACGGGGGTCCTATAATTCACCCCTCCACTTT.

This clonotype occurred a few times. This rearrangement joins TRBV5-1 to TRBJ2-7, with a tentative D call TRBD2 (5 bases). This CDR3 has 14 amino acids. V lost 5 bases and J lost 8, with 20 bases in between. Germline lookup yields CDR1 SGHRS and CDR2 YFSETQ. The CDR3: CASSPLAQQKQQYF. Written as DNA, the CDR3 is TGCGCCAGCAGTCCGCTAGCTCAGCAGAAGCAGCAGTACTTC.

This clonotype was observed many times. The V and J genes are TRBV12-3 or TRBV12-4 and TRBJ2-3; D is ambiguous. This CDR3 contains 11 residues. V lost 5 bases, J lost 7 bases, and 7 bases lay in between. This CDR3 reads CASSPLHTQYF. The CDR3 DNA sequence: TGTGCCAGCAGTCCACTGCATACGCAGTATTTT.

This clonotype is a singleton in its sample. V is TRBV12-3 or TRBV12-4 and J is TRBJ1-3; D gene unclear. V lost 9 bases and J 1 base, leaving 10 bases between the germline ends. The length of the CDR3 is 13 residues. The CDR3 protein is CASSVLSGNTIYF. CDR3 nucleotide sequence: TGTGCCAGTTCGGTCCTGTCTGGAAACACCATATATTTT.

This clonotype appeared a single time. The chain employs TRBV27 and TRBJ1-1; D is unresolved. Trimming shortened V by 2 bases and J by 0 bases, and 10 bases separated the two germline ends. CDR1 and CDR2 from the germline V gene are MNHEY and SMNVEV (reference sequence). The CDR3 length is 15 residues. The CDR3 DNA reads TGTGCCAGCAGTTTAGGGTTACTCGTGAACACTGAAGCTTTCTTT. Amino acids: CASSLGLLVNTEAFF.

This clonotype has ten or more counts. The chain recombines TRBV20-1 with TRBJ1-5; 7 nucleotides line up with TRBD1. After removal of 5 bases from V and 7 bases from J, the junction contained 5 bases not matched to a gene. CDR3 length: 12 amino acids. Germline assignment: CDR1 DFQATT and CDR2 SNEGSKA (reference sequence). In nucleotides, the CDR3 is TGCAGTGCTCGGACAGGAGGGCAGCCCCAGCATTTT. This translates into CSARTGGQPQHF.

J is TRBJ2-7 and V is TRBV5-1; the D call may be TRBD1 or TRBD2 (5 bases each). Per the germline V gene, CDR1 is SGHRS and CDR2 is YFSETQ. V gave up 4 bases and J gave up 2 bases, with 22 bases separating them. The CDR3 runs 17 residues. CDR3: CASSTALTGGGTYEQYF. Written as DNA, the CDR3 is TGCGCCAGCAGCACGGCCCTCACAGGAGGTGGAACCTACGAGCAGTACTTC.

This clonotype was detected a few times. The chain couples TRBV6-2 or TRBV6-3 to TRBJ2-5; D ambiguous. This CDR3 has 15 residues. The germline V and J ends were trimmed by 0 bases and 4 bases, with 12 bases remaining between them. Germline CDR1 MNHEY, CDR2 SVGEGT. The CDR3 protein is CASSYSRPSVETQYF. The CDR3 region has the DNA TGTGCCAGCAGTTACTCGCGGCCTTCCGTAGAGACCCAGTACTTC.

The chain couples TRBV20-1 to TRBJ2-3; 7 bases map to TRBD1. Germline CDR1 DFQATT, CDR2 SNEGSKA (reference sequence). With V trimmed by 0 bases and J by 2 bases, 14 bases remained unmatched. The CDR3 is 18 amino acids. CDR3 protein: CSARDTGDARSITDTQYF. For the CDR3, the DNA is TGCAGTGCTAGAGATACAGGGGACGCCCGAAGCATCACAGATACGCAGTATTTT.

The rearrangement uses TRBV2 and TRBJ2-3; D tentatively fits TRBD1 or TRBD2 (6 bases each). The V gene's germline CDR1 is SNHLY and CDR2 FYNNEI. Trimming took off 6 bases at V and 5 bases at J, with 18 bases between the two ends. CDR3 length equals 15 residues. The CDR3 here is CASRLRGQGIDTQYF. In nucleotides, the CDR3 is TGTGCCAGCAGGCTCCGGGGGCAAGGGATAGATACGCAGTATTTT.

The table lists this clonotype with a few counts. V and J are TRBV29-1 and TRBJ2-1; D possibly corresponds to TRBD2 (6 bases). The CDR3 loop spans 13 amino acids. Germline CDR1 SQVTM, CDR2 ANQGSEA. V was pared by 7 bases and J by 6 bases, with 16 bases between. The CDR3: CSAFLGTANEQFF. DNA for the CDR3: TGCAGCGCCTTCCTCGGGACTGCCAATGAGCAGTTCTTC.

This clonotype came up a few times. The chain combines TRBV6-1 with TRBJ1-4, with 7 bases identical to TRBD1. With 4 bases clipped from V and 2 bases from J, the junction kept 4 bases outside the gene matches. CDR1 and CDR2 (germline): MNHNS, SASEGT. The CDR3 is made up of 15 amino acids. The CDR3 coding sequence is TGTGCCAGCAGTGGAACAGGGGTCACTAATGAAAAACTGTTTTTT. This codes for CASSGTGVTNEKLFF.

In its sample, this clonotype was seen a few times. This sequence joins TRBV3-1 and TRBJ2-7; possibly TRBD1 or TRBD2 for D (5 bases each). The CDR3 sequence is 13 residues long. CDR1 and CDR2 from the germline V gene are LGHDT and YNNKEL (reference sequence). V was clipped by 4 bases and J by 5 bases, with 12 bases between them. CDR3 in DNA: TGTGCCAGCAGCCCCCAGGGAGACAACGAGCAGTACTTC. It codes for CASSPQGDNEQYF.

This clonotype occurred many times. This chain connects TRBV12-3 or TRBV12-4 to TRBJ1-5; D remains unclear. The CDR3 length is 14 residues. Trimming cost V 6 bases and J 0 bases, with 9 bases left between them. CDR3 in DNA: TGTGCCAGCAGAAATCAGGCTAGCAATCAGCCCCAGCATTTT. Its translation is CASRNQASNQPQHF.